The 21 T cell receptor beta chains reported below all come from one sample, sequenced in a study of blood T cell repertoires in COVID-19. Produced via immunoSEQ multiplex PCR; TCRdb's table is partial and in-frame only. The table lists roughly 33,000 clones, over 90% of them singletons. The sequencing input was peripheral blood. All receptors come from a human donor in a cohort sampled during active COVID-19.

The chain joins TRBV11-2 to TRBJ1-1; tentatively, D is TRBD1 (5 bases). V lost 5 bases and J 2 bases, leaving 18 bases between the germline ends. This CDR3 comprises 16 residues. The germline V gene encodes CDR1 SGHAT and CDR2 FQNNGV. The DNA for the CDR3 is TGTGCCAGCAGCCTCACTTTAACAGGCCCTAACACTGAAGCTTTCTTT. Residues: CASSLTLTGPNTEAFF. The full variable domain, in which reference TRBV11-2 and TRBJ1-1 provide the parts outside the CDR3, is EAGVAQSPRYKIIEKRQSVAFWCNPISGHATLYWYQQILGQGPKLLIQFQNNGVVDDSQLPKDRFSAERLKGVDSTLKIQPAKLEDSAVYLCASSLTLTGPNTEAFFGQGTRLTVV.

This rearrangement joins TRBV6-1 to TRBJ2-3; D is unclear. The CDR3 consists of 13 residues. V was pared by 1 base and J by 5 bases, with 7 bases between. CDR1 is MNHNS, CDR2 SASEGT, per germline. The CDR3: CASSEVVRDTQYF. The CDR3 DNA is TGTGCCAGCAGTGAAGTAGTGAGAGATACGCAGTATTTT.

V and J are TRBV27 and TRBJ2-5, with 11 bases lining up with TRBD2. V trimming: 6 bases; J trimming: 3 bases; junction bases outside the gene matches: 9. Germline CDR1 is MNHEY and CDR2 is SMNVEV (reference sequence). The CDR3 is made up of 16 amino acids. In DNA form, the CDR3 reads TGTGCCAGCAGCCTAGCGGGGGGAACCAATAAAGAGACCCAGTACTTC. It is translated as CASSLAGGTNKETQYF.

The chain employs TRBV12-3 or TRBV12-4 and TRBJ1-1, with a weak D call TRBD1 (5 bases). The V and J ends lost 3 bases and 14 bases respectively, with 13 bases between them. The CDR3 is made up of 11 amino acids. CDR3: CASSLGQGLFF. The DNA of the CDR3 is TGTGCCAGCAGTTTGGGCCAGGGCTTGTTCTTT.

For this clone: The same CDR3 also results from other DNA sequences found in this sample. This chain links TRBV6-2 or TRBV6-3 with TRBJ2-7; D is possibly TRBD2 (6 bases). The V gene lost 4 bases and the J gene lost 3 bases, with 13 bases spanning the gap. Germline V lookup: CDR1 MNHEY, CDR2 SVGEGT. The CDR3 is 14 amino acids. CDR3 sequence (DNA): TGTGCCAGCAGTTTATCGGGGGTCGGCTACGAGCAGTACTTC. This gives the protein CASSLSGVGYEQYF.

V gene TRBV7-2 combines with J gene TRBJ1-2; the D is unclear. This CDR3 comprises 12 residues. V lost 5 bases, J lost 5 bases, and 9 bases lay in between. Germline CDR1 reads SGHTA; CDR2 reads FQGNSA. The CDR3 DNA sequence: TGTGCCAGCAGCAACCCTAGGTATGGCTACACCTTC. Protein sequence: CASSNPRYGYTF. The variable domain in full, with the rest retrieved from reference TRBV7-2 and TRBJ1-2, is GAGVSQSPSNKVTEKGKDVELRCDPISGHTALYWYRQSLGQGLEFLIYFQGNSAPDKSGLPSDRFSAERTGGSVSTLTIQRTQQEDSAVYLCASSNPRYGYTFGSGTRLTVV.

The V gene is TRBV4-2, the J gene TRBJ2-7; D may be TRBD2 (5 bases). V lost 1 base and J 7 bases, leaving 11 bases between the germline ends. CDR3 length: 13 residues. From germline, CDR1 is LGHNA and CDR2 YNFKEQ. CDR3 coding DNA: TGTGCCAGCAGCCAAGGGTATTGGGAGGAGCAGTACTTC. This sequence encodes CASSQGYWEEQYF.

The chain joins TRBV7-2 to TRBJ2-1; TRBD2 matches 7 bases. After removal of 1 base from V and 0 bases from J, the junction contained 6 bases not matched to a gene. Germline loops: CDR1 SGHTA, CDR2 FQGNSA. The CDR3 covers 17 residues. Here the CDR3 reads CASSLEVGGSSYNEQFF. CDR3 bases: TGTGCCAGCAGCTTAGAGGTCGGCGGGAGCTCCTACAATGAGCAGTTCTTC.

The chain couples TRBV4-1 to TRBJ2-3; possible D gene TRBD1, 8 bases. The V end was cut by 4 bases, the J end by 1 base, with 15 bases between. The CDR3 length is 16 residues. In germline, CDR1 is MGHRA, CDR2 YSYEKL. In nucleotides, the CDR3 is TGCGCCAGCAGCCCCGACAGGGGAGGGGGCACAGATACGCAGTATTTT. Its translation is CASSPDRGGGTDTQYF.

This clone was seen a single time. The chain combines TRBV5-1 with TRBJ2-3, with no clear D. V dropped 0 bases and J dropped 2 bases, with 7 bases sitting between them. Germline V gene sequence: CDR1 SGHRS, CDR2 YFSETQ. The CDR3 contains 14 residues. CDR3 DNA: TGCGCCAGCAGCTTGGGTAGCCACACAGATACGCAGTATTTT. Translating it yields CASSLGSHTDTQYF.

This chain joins TRBV30 and TRBJ2-5; a weak D match, TRBD1 (5 bases). This CDR3 is built from 15 residues. Trimming stripped 7 bases from V and 5 bases from J, with 23 bases between. Germline V gene sequence: CDR1 GTSNPN, CDR2 SVGIG (reference sequence). The DNA for the CDR3 is TGTGCCTCGCAAACCCTCAGGGTTAAGGCCGAGACCCAGTACTTC. It encodes CASQTLRVKAETQYF.

This clone has only one observation. The chain employs TRBV13 and TRBJ2-7; the match to TRBD2 covers 13 bases. Trimming took 3 bases from V and 2 from J; bases not matched to a gene: 4. The CDR3 covers 16 residues. Germline CDR1 reads PRHDT; CDR2 reads FYEKMQ (reference sequence). CDR3 coding DNA: TGTGCCAGCAGCTTTACGGGACTAGCGGGACCCTACGAGCAGTACTTC. Its translation: CASSFTGLAGPYEQYF.

The chain recombines TRBV19 with TRBJ1-2; 7 nucleotides agree with TRBD1. The germline V gene has CDR1 LNHDA and CDR2 SQIVND (reference sequence). This CDR3 spans 17 amino acids. Trimming at V came to 6 bases and at J to 0 bases, leaving 13 bases not matched to a gene. CDR3 in amino acids: CASSSLDRVAPNYGYTF. As DNA, the CDR3 is TGTGCCAGTAGCAGCCTTGACAGGGTAGCCCCTAACTATGGCTACACCTTC.

The chain has TRBV7-3 and TRBJ2-1; perhaps TRBD1 as D (6 bases). Deletions cut 5 bases from V and 5 bases from J, with 10 bases between. Germline assignment: CDR1 SGHTA and CDR2 FQGTGA. The CDR3 consists of 13 residues. The CDR3 sequence is CASSPTGNNEQFF. CDR3 DNA: TGTGCCAGCAGCCCTACAGGGAACAATGAGCAGTTCTTC.

The chain uses TRBV5-1 and TRBJ2-2; 14 nucleotides align to TRBD2. The CDR3 spans 14 residues. The germline V gene has CDR1 SGHRS and CDR2 YFSETQ. V gave up 5 bases and J gave up 8 bases; unmatched junction bases: 2. For the CDR3, the DNA is TGCGCCAGCAGAGGGACTAGCGGGAGTGGGGAGCTGTTTTTT. It translates to CASRGTSGSGELFF.

V and J are TRBV30 and TRBJ1-1; no reliable D call. The CDR3 is 11 amino acids. V was clipped by 2 bases and J by 2 bases, with 3 bases between them. Germline V gene sequence: CDR1 GTSNPN, CDR2 SVGIG (reference sequence). CDR3 bases: TGTGCCTGGAGTTATAACACTGAAGCTTTCTTT. This gives the protein CAWSYNTEAFF.

The V and J genes are TRBV13 and TRBJ2-1; TRBD2 aligns across 11 bases. V lost 1 base and J lost 8; bases outside the gene matches: 10. CDR3 length: 17 residues. Germline values: CDR1 PRHDT, CDR2 FYEKMQ (reference sequence). In nucleotides, the CDR3 is TGTGCCAGCAGCTTAGAGGGACTAGCGGTAACCTGGGATGAGCAGTTCTTC. This codes for CASSLEGLAVTWDEQFF.

The chain uses TRBV5-1 and TRBJ2-7; D possibly corresponds to TRBD2 (5 bases). Germline V gene data show CDR1 as SGHRS and CDR2 as YFSETQ. The V end lost 0 bases, the J end lost 2 bases, and 12 bases lay between the germline ends. The CDR3 contains 15 residues. This chain's CDR3 is CASSLVGESAYEQYF. The DNA of the CDR3 is TGCGCCAGCAGCTTGGTCGGGGAGTCGGCCTACGAGCAGTACTTC.

The chain couples TRBV9 to TRBJ2-5, with 11 bases lining up with TRBD2. CDR3 size: 15 residues. The junction had 0 bases not matched to a gene; V was cut back by 1 base and J by 1 base. Germline V CDR1 and CDR2: SGDLS, YYNGEE. The CDR3: CASSVLAGGQETQYF. In DNA, the CDR3 is TGTGCCAGCAGCGTACTAGCGGGGGGCCAAGAGACCCAGTACTTC.

V is TRBV27 and J is TRBJ2-7; a possible D gene is TRBD1 (5 bases). The germline gives CDR1 MNHEY, CDR2 SMNVEV (reference sequence). This CDR3 spans 14 amino acids. Trimming stripped 4 bases from V and 0 bases from J, with 10 bases between. The CDR3, as DNA: TGTGCCAGCAGTTGGCCAGGGAACTCCTACGAGCAGTACTTC. This translates into CASSWPGNSYEQYF.

V is TRBV18 and J is TRBJ1-1; D is unclear. Germline-derived CDR1 and CDR2 are KGHSH and LQKENI. V was cut by 8 bases and J by 4 bases, with 8 bases left in between. The length of the CDR3 is 11 residues. This CDR3 reads CASRQSTEAFF. The CDR3 DNA sequence: TGTGCCAGCCGACAATCCACTGAAGCTTTCTTT. The full variable domain, its missing parts supplied by reference TRBV18 and TRBJ1-1, is NAGVMQNPRHLVRRRGQEARLRCSPMKGHSHVYWYRQLPEEGLKFMVYLQKENIIDESGMPKERFSAEFPKEGPSILRIQQVVRGDSAAYFCASRQSTEAFFGQGTRLTVV.